This TCR beta chain was captured by sequencing in a study of CD8 T cells in Susac syndrome (dated by TCRdb to the late 2010s). At the level of the whole study: Whether CD8+ T cell activation and differentiation in Susac syndrome was antigen driven was tested using repertoire sequencing.

Unmatched junction bases come to 4, with V trimmed by 5 bases and J by 10 bases. From its cysteine to its phenylalanine, the CDR3 spans 13 amino acids. Only the CDR3 portion is preserved as DNA: 39 bases, with reading frame beginning at the first base. Via the germline V gene, CDR1 is SGHNT and CDR2 YENEEA. Of note for this clonotype: It has no known antigen specificity. The record has no base qualities; no much larger clone is one base away.

The paper as a whole reports these results and caveats: The TCR sequencing and HLA analysis was acknowledged to have included a relatively small number of individuals.

High-throughput TCR beta sequencing profiled peripheral blood CD8+ and CD4+ T cells from healthy donors, Susac syndrome patients and multiple sclerosis patients. The multiple sclerosis controls were treatment-naive patients who had stable or active relapsing-remitting disease and met the revised McDonald criteria. Bulk CD8+ and CD4+ T cells were purified magnetically by negative isolation, whereas CD8+ TEMRA cells were enriched by FACS. Blood was collected in EDTA tubes and processed within 24 hours, with PBMCs isolated through density gradient centrifugation. PBMCs destined for TCR sequencing were cryopreserved in liquid nitrogen and later thawed in a 37 °C water bath. A purity of at least 90% was achieved for sorted or isolated CD4+, CD8+ and CD8+ TEMRA cells. RNA was extracted using the RNeasy kit, and about 0.45 to 1 ug of the RNA was reverse transcribed with random hexamers. TCR beta CDR3 regions were amplified with the immunoSEQ multiplex PCR assay covering 54 Vbeta and 13 Jbeta segments. PCR amplification bias was corrected using a synthetic template baseline for primer optimization and computational correction. On the study's bioinformatics: Reads were annotated to V, D and J genes per IMGT and analyzed with immunoSEQ Analyzer, keeping only productive sequences. Clonality was computed as one minus Shannon entropy normalized by log2 of the number of productive unique sequences. Public and private clones were assessed among the 100 most prevalent clones of each patient and control. A clone was defined as Susac-specific if it was absent from the healthy and MS cohorts, from more than 850 published viral clones and from other ImmuneACCESS disease sequences. TCRdb reworked the public reads: Q25 trimming with fastp, MiXCR clone assembly, productive beta chains retained. Each CDR3 protein gets just one entry, which takes the most common genes and DNA from the rows behind it. TCRdb, rather than the study authors, made the V and J calls. This sample lists 150,000 to 200,000 distinct CDR3 sequences; approximately 93% were detected once. Of the sample, 0.09% to 0.1% falls within the top ten clones.

This sequence was found in a human donor with multiple sclerosis. Source material: CD4+ T cells from PBMCs. The sequence joins TRBV11-3 to TRBJ2-1, and TRBD2 aligns with 11 junction nucleotides. CDR3 protein: CASSPRLAGEQFF. The bases read TGTGCCAGCAGCCCACGACTAGCGGGAGAGCAGTTCTTC.